This is a list of T cell receptor beta chains from one sample in a study of blood T cells in healthy people across ages. TCRdb called the 5' RACE reads again in MiXCR, with one record for every CDR3 protein. Among hundreds of thousands of distinct CDR3 sequences, 35% to 40% were seen once, and the ten largest hold 13%. Sequenced material: blood. These receptors were obtained from a man aged 18 to 29 in good health. Both conserved end residues are part of each CDR3. A D gene is named only where the DNA matches it firmly. Clone size is shown for a subset of rows, as once, few, many or a class of expanded clone.

>NA|TRBV7-3|TRBJ2-3|NA
TGTGCCAGCAGCACGGACCTCCGGGATACGCAGTATTTT
CASSTDLRDTQYF
>NA|TRBV20-1|TRBJ2-3|few
TGCAGTGCTAGCGGGACCGTAGATACGCAGTATTTT
CSASGTVDTQYF
>NA|TRBV29-1|TRBJ2-1|NA
TGCAGCGTCGCCTTCAATGAGCAGTTCTTC
CSVAFNEQFF
>TRBD1|TRBV12-3/TRBV12-4|TRBJ2-1|NA
TGTGCCAGCAGTTCCACCGGGACAGCTTACAATGAGCAGTTCTTC
CASSSTGTAYNEQFF
>NA|TRBV10-3|TRBJ2-3|NA
TGTGCCATCAGCTCCCGACAGATTAGCACAGATACGCAGTATTTT
CAISSRQISTDTQYF
>TRBD1|TRBV12-3/TRBV12-4|TRBJ2-5|few
TGTGCCAGCAGATCGACAGGGAAAGAGACCCAGTACTTC
CASRSTGKETQYF
>NA|TRBV3-1|TRBJ1-1|NA
TGTGCCAGCAGACTTGGTGGGGGGGAAGCTTTCTTT
CASRLGGGEAFF
>TRBD1|TRBV29-1|TRBJ2-1|NA
TGCAGCGTCGTTCACAGGGGCAACAATGAGCAGTTCTTC
CSVVHRGNNEQFF
>NA|TRBV2|TRBJ1-1|NA
TGTGCCAGCAGTGTTTTCGGGAACACTGAAGCTTTCTTT
CASSVFGNTEAFF
>NA|TRBV7-2|TRBJ1-4|many
TGTGCCAGCAGCTTAAACGGGGACGAGAGAGAAAAACTGTTTTTT
CASSLNGDEREKLFF
>NA|TRBV6-5|TRBJ2-5|NA
TGTGCCAGCAGTCGACAGCCCCAAGAGACCCAGTACTTC
CASSRQPQETQYF
>TRBD1|TRBV27|TRBJ2-5|many
TGTGCCAGCAGTTTAAATCTGGGAGACAGGGAGAGATTTTGCCAAGAGACCCAGTACTTC
CASSLNLGDRERFCQETQYF
>NA|TRBV6-2/TRBV6-3|TRBJ1-1|few
TGTGCCAGCAGTTACAGAGGAGGGGAAGCTTTCTTT
CASSYRGGEAFF
>TRBD1|TRBV6-2/TRBV6-3|TRBJ1-1|NA
TGTGCCAGCAGCCGCAGACAGGGGGTTTTTGAAGCTTTCTTT
CASSRRQGVFEAFF
>NA|TRBV20-1|TRBJ2-7|once
TGCAGTGCTAGAGATCGTGAGGGGAGGAGGGGGGAGCAGTACTTC
CSARDREGRRGEQYF
>TRBD2|TRBV27|TRBJ2-5|many
TGTGCCAGCAGTCCAATTCAGACTAGCGGGGACGGGGAGACCCAGTACTTC
CASSPIQTSGDGETQYF
>TRBD2|TRBV5-1|TRBJ2-2|NA
TGCGCCAGCACACCAGGACTAGGCGTTTTAGGGAATACGAGGGAGCTGTTTTTT
CASTPGLGVLGNTRELFF
>NA|TRBV29-1|TRBJ1-2|NA
TGCAGCGCAACAGCGGCGTATGGCTACACCTTC
CSATAAYGYTF
>NA|TRBV7-9|TRBJ2-7|many
TGTGCCAGCAGCTCCCGATTCTACGAGCAGTACTTC
CASSSRFYEQYF
>NA|TRBV6-6|TRBJ2-1|few
TGTGCCAGCACCTCTCAAAGGACCGATTACAATGAGCAGTTCTTC
CASTSQRTDYNEQFF
>NA|TRBV20-1|TRBJ2-7|NA
TGCAGTGCTAGACCCATACAGGGTTGGGCCAATGAGCAGTACTTC
CSARPIQGWANEQYF
>TRBD2|TRBV11-2|TRBJ2-1|NA
TGTGCCAGCAGCTCCTTAGCGGGTGGGGTCTGGGATGAGCAGTTCTTC
CASSSLAGGVWDEQFF
>TRBD1|TRBV27|TRBJ1-6|few
TGTGCCAGCAGCCTTTCTGCCCAGGGGGCTGTCGGTTCACCCCTCCACTTT
CASSLSAQGAVGSPLHF
>NA|TRBV5-1|TRBJ1-3|NA
TGCGCCAGCAGCTTGGTGCCGAGCTCTGGAAACACCATATATTTT
CASSLVPSSGNTIYF
>NA|TRBV3-1|TRBJ1-1|few
TGTGCCAGCAGCCAAGTGGCATCCGCTGAAGCTTTCTTT
CASSQVASAEAFF
>TRBD2|TRBV5-1|TRBJ2-7|few
TGCGCCAGCAGCTTAACGGGGGAGGGCAATGAGCAGTACTTC
CASSLTGEGNEQYF
>NA|TRBV21-1|TRBJ2-5|many
TGTGCCTCGAAAGAGGGACAGGGCGAGACCCAGTACTTC
CASKEGQGETQYF